A single T cell receptor (beta chain) is shown here with its context. Its antigen is unknown. Within one base of it there is no much larger clone, and no base qualities were kept. The CDR3 numbers 15 residues from cysteine through phenylalanine. The kept DNA is CDR3 alone, 45 bases in frame from the first base. V is pruned by 1 base and J by 1 base, leaving 3 bases of the junction without a gene match. CDR1 and CDR2 (SGHNT, YYREEE) derive from the germline V gene (reference sequence). The donors were healthy, HIV-negative adults who had no recently reported acute infections or vaccinations. Only Caucasian adults living in Nashville, Tennessee, USA were represented among the donors. For unsorted samples, 84 million or so PBMCs were counted, and genomic DNA was extracted using the QIAamp DNA Blood Mini kit. After blood collection by leukapheresis, PBMCs were isolated using Ficoll-Histopaque density gradient centrifugation and then cryopreserved in the vapor phase of liquid nitrogen.

Using the deep immunoSEQ assay, TCR CDR3 regions were amplified from genomic DNA by multiplex PCR. Genomic DNA extracted from each cell subset was distributed evenly over all wells of several immunoSEQ 96-well plates, and each plate served as one replicate. Each replicate PCR for unsorted PBMC received roughly 300 ng genomic DNA, equal to about 30,000 T cell genomes. Genomic DNA from unsorted PBMC was sequenced over ten immunoSEQ deep assay plates. Purified libraries were quantified with a Qubit 3.0 fluorometer, sized on a Bioanalyzer 2100, and re-quantified with the KAPA Library Quantification kit. Each immunoSEQ 96-well plate was sequenced on its own single-read 150-cycle Illumina NextSeq 550 flow cell. As for the authors' bioinformatics: The immunoSEQ output contained only junctional sequences without quality scores, so filtering could not match that applied to full-length reads. To assign V/J genes and CDR3, sequences were annotated using PyIR, a Python wrapper for IgBLAST v1.9, with IMGT germline references. Reads with weak V/J assignments (E-value above 1e-6), missing CDR3, stop codons, out-of-frame junctions, or ambiguous translated residues were removed. V3J clonotypes were defined as sequences sharing the same inferred V gene, J gene, and CDR3 amino acid sequence. To compute the percentage overlap between repertoires, the number of shared unique clonotypes was divided by the size of the smaller repertoire. RTK rarefaction, the Chao1 estimator, and Recon v2.1 estimates of unobserved clonotypes were used to assess repertoire richness. TCRdb provides this immuneACCESS table in a form limited to in-frame rearrangements. Some clones are lacking; in checked studies, under half of them reflect an unresolved V gene, and why the rest are absent is not known. The DNA gave D and trimming, while V, J and clone size come from that table. The table for this sample lists hundreds of thousands of clones; approximately 80% of them were counted only once. In total, the top ten clones hold 12% of the sample.

The sample originates from a study of shared clonotypes between healthy human individuals (dated by TCRdb to the early 2020s). Study-level background: The cohort included three men and a couple of women between 18 and 49 years of age. Blood TCR repertoires of about five healthy adults were deeply sequenced to estimate repertoire size and the extent of clonotype sharing between individuals. To increase sequencing depth and limit assay-specific biases, TCR repertoire library preparation and sequencing were carried out by different laboratories using diverse techniques. Leukapheresis yielded between about 0.94 and 9 billion PBMCs per donor.

Results the study describes overall, beyond this receptor: Because the study included a small number of donors, the genetic and exposure-history diversity represented was limited. Sampling was restricted to blood, and TCR repertoires in tissues likely differ from the TCR repertoires found in blood. Pairwise subsampling led to the expectation that sequencing depth would affect the degree of clonotype sharing among donors.

The sequence is built from TRBV5-4 and TRBJ1-1; TRBD1 matches 8 bases in the middle. This TCR was recovered from a woman aged 40 to 50 in good health. Some clones in this sample may be carry-over from other donors' samples. The sequenced material came from PBMCs. CDR3 loop: CASSLFRGQNTEAFF. The base sequence is TGTGCCAGCAGCTTGTTCAGGGGGCAGAACACTGAAGCTTTCTTT.